This T cell receptor (beta chain) is from a study of T-cell memory formation after mild COVID-19. Whole-study context: Across donors, TCR clusters were largely donor specific.

Per germline, CDR1 SGHDT and CDR2 YYEEEE. The V end lost 2 bases, the J end lost 2 bases, and 16 bases lay between the germline ends. The CDR3 loop spans 16 amino acids. Only a few counts were recorded for this clonotype. Its cognate antigen is unknown. TCRdb re-called the 5' RACE reads with MiXCR, one entry per CDR3 protein. The repertoire includes around 27,000 distinct CDR3 sequences, 7.4% of them detected once, and 13% to 15% sits in the top ten. Study-level points and caveats: CD4/CD8 balance characterized clones contracting day 15 to 85, and CD4+ skew characterized later expanders. Nothing showed for sure that second-wave clones peaking on day 37 were SARS-CoV-2 specific. Several responding clones turned up in pre-infection memory, indicating that cross-reactive memory may have taken part.

This sequence was found in an adult woman who had mild COVID-19 (a few samples of this study predate the infection). Cell type and time point are not known. V and J are TRBV5-6 and TRBJ1-2; no clear D gene. Sample: PBMCs or a T cell subset sorted from them (not recorded which). CDR3 residues: CASSFSGRLLNYGYTF. The CDR3 nucleotides read TGTGCCAGCAGCTTCTCAGGACGCTTATTAAACTATGGCTACACCTTC.